The rows below give T cell receptor beta chains drawn from one sample of a study of cytomegalovirus exposure and HLA in healthy donors. Here immunoSEQ multiplex PCR was the method, and the copy in TCRdb shows in-frame clones only, minus some. Here the sample spans some 190,000 clones, roughly 84% being singletons. Sequenced sample: PBMCs. These receptors were collected from a boy aged 2 to 10 in good health and CMV-seronegative. Both conserved end residues are part of each CDR3. The order of the fields is clone size, V gene, J gene, D gene, CDR3 DNA, CDR3 protein. The D gene is left open where the match is weak. Rows may omit the clone size; those that give it use once, few, many or a size class.

.	TRBV9	TRBJ2-7	TRBD2	TGTGCCAGCAGCGTAGCCCCTAGCGGGGGCTACGAGCAGTACTTC	CASSVAPSGGYEQYF
.	TRBV9	TRBJ1-3	.	TGTGCCAGCAGCGAGCGGGAAGCTGGAAACACCATATATTTT	CASSEREAGNTIYF
few	TRBV29-1	TRBJ1-2	TRBD1	TGCAGCGTCGGGACAGGTACCTATGGCTACACCTTC	CSVGTGTYGYTF
.	TRBV7-9	TRBJ2-1	TRBD1	TGTGCCAGCAGCTTAGCCAGGACAGGCCATAATATCCTGAAGGGTGAGCAGTTCTTC	CASSLARTGHNILKGEQFF
.	TRBV19	TRBJ1-1	.	TGTGCCAGTACCTACTTGGGCAGCACTGAAGCTTTCTTT	CASTYLGSTEAFF
.	TRBV21-1	TRBJ1-2	.	TGTGCCAGCGTCCCGGGACAGCAGGTCTATGGCTACACCTTC	CASVPGQQVYGYTF
.	TRBV19	TRBJ1-2	.	TGTGCAACTACCCCGGGGGGCGGCGGCTACACCTTC	CATTPGGGGYTF
.	TRBV5-6	TRBJ1-2	TRBD1	TGTGCCAGCAGCTTGTTCCAAGGTCCAGGGGGCTTTAACTATGGCTACACCTTC	CASSLFQGPGGFNYGYTF
.	TRBV7-9	TRBJ1-1	.	TGTGCCAGCAGCTTAGGACAGCTTAACACTGAAGCTTTCTTT	CASSLGQLNTEAFF
.	TRBV13	TRBJ1-3	.	TGTGCCAGCAGCTCCCGAGTCCTCTCTGGAAACACCATATATTTT	CASSSRVLSGNTIYF
.	TRBV7-9	TRBJ2-5	.	TGTGCCAGCAGCTTAGGGGCCGAGACCCAGTACTTC	CASSLGAETQYF
.	TRBV7-6	TRBJ2-5	TRBD2	TGTGCCAGCAGCTTAGGGACTAGCGGTACCCAAGAGACCCAGTACTTC	CASSLGTSGTQETQYF
.	TRBV19	TRBJ1-1	TRBD1	TGTGCCAGTAGTGCAGAGGACAGGCCCGGGTACACTGAAGCTTTCTTT	CASSAEDRPGYTEAFF
.	TRBV28	TRBJ1-4	.	TGTGCCAGCAGTCCCTTAGGGGGGGGATTTTCCAATGAAAAACTGTTTTTT	CASSPLGGGFSNEKLFF
few	TRBV14	TRBJ1-1	.	TGTGCCAGCAGCCAATCATTGAGGACTGAAGCTTTCTTT	CASSQSLRTEAFF
.	TRBV6-6	TRBJ2-2	.	TGTGCCAGCAGTTACGCGGGAACCGGGGAGCTGTTTTTT	CASSYAGTGELFF
once	TRBV12-5	TRBJ2-1	TRBD2	TGTGCTAGCTCGGGACTAGCGGGGGGGGGCGCCTACAATGAGCAGTTCTTC	CASSGLAGGGAYNEQFF
.	TRBV6-1	TRBJ2-1	TRBD2	TGTGCCAGCAGTGAAACTAGCGACCATGAGCAGTTCTTC	CASSETSDHEQFF